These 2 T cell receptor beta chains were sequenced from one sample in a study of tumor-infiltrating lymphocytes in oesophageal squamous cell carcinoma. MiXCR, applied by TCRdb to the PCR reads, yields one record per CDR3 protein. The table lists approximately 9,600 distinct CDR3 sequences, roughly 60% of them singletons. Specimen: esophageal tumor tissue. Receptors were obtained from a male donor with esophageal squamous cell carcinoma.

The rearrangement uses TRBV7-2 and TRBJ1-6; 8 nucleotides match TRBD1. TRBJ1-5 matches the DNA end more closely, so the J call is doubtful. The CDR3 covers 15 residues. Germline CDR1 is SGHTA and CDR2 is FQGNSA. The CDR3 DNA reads TGTGCCAGCAGCTTCGGACAGGGTGGTTGGCAGCCCCAGCATTTT. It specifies CASSFGQGGWQPQHF.

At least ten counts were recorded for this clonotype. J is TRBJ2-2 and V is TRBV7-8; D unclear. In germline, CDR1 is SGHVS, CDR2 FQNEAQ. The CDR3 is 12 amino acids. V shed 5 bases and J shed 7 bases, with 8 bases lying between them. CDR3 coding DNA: TGTGCCAGCAGCCCTACGATCGGGGAGCTGTTTTTT. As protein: CASSPTIGELFF.